These T cell receptor beta chains were read from a single sample in a study of T cells in Graves' hyperthyroidism and ophthalmopathy. TCRdb analysed the multiplex PCR reads with MiXCR anew, one entry per CDR3 protein. The sample lists around 690,000 distinct CDR3 sequences; roughly 17% were seen once. Material: blood. These TCRs come from a man between 50 and 59 years old with Graves' hyperthyroidism. Both conserved end residues are part of each CDR3. Each record gives: clone size, V gene, J gene, D gene, CDR3 DNA, CDR3 protein. D genes are given only for firm matches. The size entry is marked missing in some rows and otherwise reads once, few, many or a size class.

-	TRBV6-2/TRBV6-3	TRBJ2-7	TRBD1	TGTGCCAGCCGCAAGGATGGGACAGGGCTCTCCTACGAGCAGTACTTC	CASRKDGTGLSYEQYF
few	TRBV7-2	TRBJ1-4	-	TGTGCCAGCAGCTTCCGACAGGTGTCTAATGAAAAACTGTTTTTT	CASSFRQVSNEKLFF
-	TRBV5-5	TRBJ1-1	-	TGTGCCAGCAGCCCCCTTAGGACCGATGAAGCTTTCTTT	CASSPLRTDEAFF
-	TRBV9	TRBJ2-1	-	TGTGCCAGCAGCGCCGCGGCGGGATCCTACAATGAGCAGTTCTTC	CASSAAAGSYNEQFF
many	TRBV7-2	TRBJ2-7	-	TGTGCCAGCAGGACAATTGGCTACGAGCAGTACTTC	CASRTIGYEQYF
once	TRBV7-9	TRBJ1-4	-	TGTGCCAGCAGCTCCCGGGACATTGCAACTAATGAAAAACTGTTTTTT	CASSSRDIATNEKLFF
-	TRBV11-1	TRBJ1-2	-	TGTGCCAGCTGGGAACAGGGACTCGTCTATGGCTACACCTTC	CASWEQGLVYGYTF
few	TRBV20-1	TRBJ2-2	TRBD2	TGCAGTGCTAGATTTGGACTAGCGGGAGACACCGGGGAGCTGTTTTTT	CSARFGLAGDTGELFF
many	TRBV2	TRBJ2-1	TRBD2	TGTGCCAGCAGTGGACTAGCCCTAAACAATGAGCAGTTCTTC	CASSGLALNNEQFF
many	TRBV7-3	TRBJ1-2	TRBD1	TGTGCCAGCAGCCCCGGGACAGGGGGACATGGCTACACCTTC	CASSPGTGGHGYTF
-	TRBV7-9	TRBJ2-7	-	TGTGCCAGCTTGGGACAGCGGGATGTCGGTCCCTACGAGCAGTACTTC	CASLGQRDVGPYEQYF
few	TRBV5-1	TRBJ2-3	TRBD1	TGCGCCAGCAGCTTAGGCAGGGGGCCATTAACAGATACGCAGTATTTT	CASSLGRGPLTDTQYF
many	TRBV27	TRBJ2-7	TRBD2	TGTGCCAGCAGTTTAGATGGGCGGGAGGGGCTCTGGGGCTCCGAGCAGTACTTC	CASSLDGREGLWGSEQYF
many	TRBV10-3	TRBJ1-3	-	TGTGCCATCAGTGAGAAATGGTTCCTCGACTCTGGAAACACCATATATTTT	CAISEKWFLDSGNTIYF
many	TRBV28	TRBJ1-2	TRBD1	TGTGCCAGCAGTCCTGGGACAGGGGCGGTGGATGGCTACACCTTC	CASSPGTGAVDGYTF
few	TRBV12-3/TRBV12-4	TRBJ2-2	-	TGTGCCAGCAGTTTATGGGACGGGAACACCGGGGAGCTGTTTTTT	CASSLWDGNTGELFF
-	TRBV6-1	TRBJ2-2	TRBD1	TGTGCCAGCAGGGGGACAGGAACCGGGGAGCTGTTTTTT	CASRGTGTGELFF
many	TRBV2	TRBJ1-4	-	TGTGCCAGCAGGAGAGTCGGGGTGTCGGATGAAAAACTGTTTTTT	CASRRVGVSDEKLFF
many	TRBV12-3/TRBV12-4	TRBJ2-1	TRBD1	TGTGCCAGCAGCCAGGACAGGGGGGGCTTCAATGAGCAGTTCTTC	CASSQDRGGFNEQFF
many	TRBV2	TRBJ1-1	TRBD1	TGTGCCAGCAGTTCCGACAGGGGAGCCGAAGCTTTCTTT	CASSSDRGAEAFF
many	TRBV29-1	TRBJ1-1	-	TGCAGCGTACCGTTATACGGGACGGCGAACACTGAAGCTTTCTTT	CSVPLYGTANTEAFF
-	TRBV19	TRBJ2-3	TRBD2	TGTGCCAGTAGTTCCGGCGACCTAGCGGAGTCATACGTTGATACGCAGTATTTT	CASSSGDLAESYVDTQYF
few	TRBV3-1	TRBJ1-3	-	TGTGCCAGCAGCGCCAGGGGAGGATCCCCGAGCTCTGGAAACACCATATATTTT	CASSARGGSPSSGNTIYF
few	TRBV5-5	TRBJ2-4	-	TGTGCCAGCAGCTTGGAGGCTAGCACCGACATTCAGTACTTC	CASSLEASTDIQYF
-	TRBV9	TRBJ1-4	-	TGTGCCAGCAGCGTAGGATCAGTTTTAACAGGGCGTAATGAAAAACTGTTTTTT	CASSVGSVLTGRNEKLFF
many	TRBV18	TRBJ2-5	-	TGTGCCAGCTCACCACCGATCGTCGCTCGGGAGACCCAGTACTTC	CASSPPIVARETQYF